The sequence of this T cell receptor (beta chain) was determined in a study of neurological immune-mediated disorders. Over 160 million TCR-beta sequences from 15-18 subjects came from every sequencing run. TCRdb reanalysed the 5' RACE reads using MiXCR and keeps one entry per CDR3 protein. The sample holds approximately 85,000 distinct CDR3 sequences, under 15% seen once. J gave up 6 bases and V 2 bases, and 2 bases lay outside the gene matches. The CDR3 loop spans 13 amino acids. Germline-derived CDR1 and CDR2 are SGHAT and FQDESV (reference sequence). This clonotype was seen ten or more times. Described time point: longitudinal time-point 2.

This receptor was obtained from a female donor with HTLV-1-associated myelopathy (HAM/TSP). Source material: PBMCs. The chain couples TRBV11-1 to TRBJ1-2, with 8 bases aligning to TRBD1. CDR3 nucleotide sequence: TGTGCCAGCAGCTTACAGGGGGCGGATGGCTACACCTTC. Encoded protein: CASSLQGADGYTF. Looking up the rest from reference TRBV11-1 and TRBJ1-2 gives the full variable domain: EAEVAQSPRYKITEKSQAVAFWCDPISGHATLYWYRQILGQGPELLVQFQDESVVDDSQLPKDRFSAERLKGVDSTLKIQPAELGDSAMYLCASSLQGADGYTFGSGTRLTVV.